This TCR beta chain was captured in a study of T cell responses to AZD1222 COVID-19 vaccine. For this clone: The antigen is not known.

The study's findings and limits: Repertoire samples came only from after the peak T cell response. Donor demographics were predominantly white British with a female majority; clonal diversity may be underestimated. The study identified only five to seven AZD1222 recipients as seropositive at baseline.

The data were produced by immunoSEQ multiplex PCR, yet TCRdb's version contains in-frame clones alone and is incomplete. The sample shows fewer than 200,000 clones, 92% of them seen only once. Looked up from germline, CDR1 is SGHRS and CDR2 is YFSETQ. V lost 3 bases, J lost 0 bases, and 9 bases lay in between. The CDR3 runs 15 residues. The starting material was peripheral blood, obtained on day 0 of AZD1222 vaccination. This receptor was identified in an adult in good health. This chain links TRBV5-1 with TRBJ2-2; tentative D call: TRBD1 (6 bases). The CDR3 here is CASSSQGTNTGELFF. The CDR3 nucleotides are TGCGCCAGCAGCTCACAGGGAACGAACACCGGGGAGCTGTTTTTT.